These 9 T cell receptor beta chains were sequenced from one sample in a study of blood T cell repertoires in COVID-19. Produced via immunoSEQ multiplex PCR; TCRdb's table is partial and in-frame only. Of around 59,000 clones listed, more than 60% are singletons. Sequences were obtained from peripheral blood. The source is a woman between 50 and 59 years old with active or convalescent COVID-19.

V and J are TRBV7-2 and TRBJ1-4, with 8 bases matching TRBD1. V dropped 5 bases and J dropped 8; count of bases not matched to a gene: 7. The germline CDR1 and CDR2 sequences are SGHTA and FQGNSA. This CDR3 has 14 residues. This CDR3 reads CASSRDRSEEKLFF. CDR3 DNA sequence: TGTGCCAGCAGCAGGGACAGGTCAGAGGAAAAACTGTTTTTT.

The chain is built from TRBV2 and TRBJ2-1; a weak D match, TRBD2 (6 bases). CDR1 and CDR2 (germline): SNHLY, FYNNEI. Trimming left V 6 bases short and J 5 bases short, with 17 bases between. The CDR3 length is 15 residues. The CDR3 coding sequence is TGTGCCAGCAGCCCGGACTACCTAGGGGACAATGAGCAGTTCTTC. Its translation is CASSPDYLGDNEQFF.

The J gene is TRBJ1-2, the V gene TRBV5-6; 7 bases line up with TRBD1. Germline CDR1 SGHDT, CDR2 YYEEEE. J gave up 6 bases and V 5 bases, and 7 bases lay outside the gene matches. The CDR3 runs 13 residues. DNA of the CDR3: TGTGCCAGCAGTTATCTGGGACAGAATGGCTACACCTTC. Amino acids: CASSYLGQNGYTF.

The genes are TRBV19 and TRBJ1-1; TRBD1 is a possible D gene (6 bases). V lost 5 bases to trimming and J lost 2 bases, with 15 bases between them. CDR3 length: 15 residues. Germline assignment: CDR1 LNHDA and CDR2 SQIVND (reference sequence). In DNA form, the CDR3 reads TGTGCCAGTAGTTGGGGACGGACAGTTAACACTGAAGCTTTCTTT. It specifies CASSWGRTVNTEAFF.

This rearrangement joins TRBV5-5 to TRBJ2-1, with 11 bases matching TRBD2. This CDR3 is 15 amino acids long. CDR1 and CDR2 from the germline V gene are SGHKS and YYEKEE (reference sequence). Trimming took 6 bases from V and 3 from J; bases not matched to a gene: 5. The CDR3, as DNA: TGTGCCAGCATCCCCGGGACTAGCGGCTACAATGAGCAGTTCTTC. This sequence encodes CASIPGTSGYNEQFF.

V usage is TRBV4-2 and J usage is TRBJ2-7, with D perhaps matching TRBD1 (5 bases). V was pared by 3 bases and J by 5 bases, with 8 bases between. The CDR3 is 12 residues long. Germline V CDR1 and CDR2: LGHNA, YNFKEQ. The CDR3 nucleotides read TGTGCCAGCAGCCAGAGCAGGGACGAGCAGTACTTC. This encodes CASSQSRDEQYF.

The CDR3 DNA reads as TGTGCCAGTAGTATCAAACGGGTTAACTATGGCTACACCTTC. Translated, it gives CASSIKRVNYGYTF. The chain uses TRBV19 and TRBJ1-2; D is unclear. CDR1 LNHDA and CDR2 SQIVND come from the germline V gene (reference sequence). V was trimmed by 3 bases and J by 1 base, leaving 9 bases between them. The CDR3 has 14 residues.

CDR3 region: CASSSQGDFNQPQHF. CDR3 nucleotide sequence: TGTGCCAGCAGCTCACAGGGGGACTTTAATCAGCCCCAGCATTTT. The rearrangement uses TRBV6-5 and TRBJ1-5; the match to TRBD1 covers 8 bases. V shed 6 bases, J shed 4 bases, and the junction held 8 bases outside the gene matches. CDR3 length: 15 residues. Per the germline V gene, CDR1 is MNHEY and CDR2 is SVGAGI.

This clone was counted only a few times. CDR3 protein: CASSLTGGGRKLFF. The CDR3 DNA is TGCGCCAGCAGCTTAACCGGGGGAGGGAGAAAACTGTTTTTT. V usage is TRBV5-1 and J usage is TRBJ1-4, with a possible D match to TRBD1 (5 bases). CDR3 length: 14 amino acids. Between the trimmed V and J ends, which lost 2 bases and 10 bases, there was a span of 15 bases. Germline CDR1 and CDR2: SGHRS and YFSETQ. The full variable domain, completed using reference TRBV5-1 and TRBJ1-4, is KAGVTQTPRYLIKTRGQQVTLSCSPISGHRSVSWYQQTPGQGLQFLFEYFSETQRNKGNFPGRFSGRQFSNSRSEMNVSTLELGDSALYLCASSLTGGGRKLFFGSGTQLSVL.